Listed here are 26 T cell receptor beta chains from one sample, sequenced in a study of regulatory T cells in long-lasting Graves disease. The TCR beta library used iRepertoire HTBI primers with Arm-PCR amplification of CDR3. TCRdb independently ran MiXCR on the multiplex PCR reads; one entry per CDR3 protein. The data show 350,000 to 550,000 distinct CDR3 sequences, under 15% seen once. Time point defined: newly diagnosed GD, antithyroid drugs for less than 3 months. PBMC-derived RNA was used for the TCR library. This sample was also put to use in a study of T cells in Graves' hyperthyroidism and ophthalmopathy.

Sample: peripheral blood mononuclear cells (PBMCs), taken at new diagnosis, from a patient treated with antithyroid drugs. These receptors came from a woman younger than 45 with Graves disease.

This clonotype was found a few times. The V gene is TRBV5-1, the J gene TRBJ1-4; 7 bases agree with TRBD1. Losses at the gene ends were 1 base for V and 4 bases for J; bases not matched to a gene: 10. This CDR3 region has 17 residues. Germline V gene lookup returns CDR1 SGHRS and CDR2 YFSETQ. CDR3 loop: CASSLTTGRGYNEKLFF. Written as DNA, the CDR3 is TGCGCCAGCAGCTTGACGACAGGGAGGGGATATAATGAAAAACTGTTTTTT.

This clonotype came up a few times. V gene TRBV5-1 combines with J gene TRBJ2-3; D gene ambiguous. V lost 0 bases and J lost 0, with 11 bases in between. Germline V gene lookup returns CDR1 SGHRS and CDR2 YFSETQ. CDR3 length equals 16 residues. The CDR3 DNA is TGCGCCAGCAGCTTGGATGCGGCCCTTAGCACAGATACGCAGTATTTT. It specifies CASSLDAALSTDTQYF.

This clonotype was detected ten times or more. This chain joins TRBV28 and TRBJ2-7, with TRBD1 matching 7 bases. The CDR3 runs 16 residues. V lost 6 bases to trimming and J lost 2 bases; unmatched junction nucleotides: 13. Germline-derived CDR1 and CDR2 are MDHEN and SYDVKM. CDR3 in DNA: TGTGCCAGCAGGTTAGCTCGGGACAGTTATACCTACGAGCAGTACTTC. Residues: CASRLARDSYTYEQYF.

This clonotype was seen repeatedly, ten times or more. This chain joins TRBV29-1 and TRBJ2-7; TRBD1 agrees at 10 bases. Per the germline V gene, CDR1 is SQVTM and CDR2 is ANQGSEA. J lost 6 bases, V lost 3 bases, and 5 bases had no gene match. The CDR3 covers 13 residues. This CDR3 reads CSVEEGTGVEQYF. The CDR3 bases are TGCAGCGTTGAGGAAGGGACAGGGGTCGAGCAGTACTTC.

The chain carries TRBV28 and TRBJ1-5; 7 bases are a match to TRBD1. V was clipped by 8 bases and J by 5 bases; unmatched bases: 12. The CDR3 runs to 15 residues. Germline V lookup: CDR1 MDHEN, CDR2 SYDVKM. The CDR3 sequence: CASSPGGPVDQPQHF. In DNA, the CDR3 is TGTGCCAGCTCCCCAGGGGGGCCGGTTGATCAGCCCCAGCATTTT.

V gene TRBV5-6 combines with J gene TRBJ1-1; TRBD1 might be the D (6 bases). The ends were cut back, 4 bases at V and 0 bases at J, with 13 bases in the middle. Germline V CDR1 and CDR2: SGHDT, YYEEEE. The CDR3 extends over 15 amino acids. The CDR3 sequence: CASSPEGGVNTEAFF. CDR3 sequence (DNA): TGTGCCAGCAGCCCGGAAGGGGGGGTGAACACTGAAGCTTTCTTT.

The chain couples TRBV7-9 to TRBJ1-1; D gene unclear. CDR1 SEHNR and CDR2 FQNEAQ come from the germline V gene (reference sequence). The length of the CDR3 is 14 residues. Trimming shortened V by 4 bases and J by 6 bases, and 15 bases separated the two germline ends. The CDR3 sequence: CASSWATPYAEAFF. The CDR3 coding sequence is TGTGCCAGCAGCTGGGCCACGCCTTACGCTGAAGCTTTCTTT.

This rearrangement joins TRBV18 to TRBJ1-2; possibly TRBD1 for D (5 bases). Per germline, CDR1 KGHSH and CDR2 LQKENI. The CDR3 runs to 17 residues. V lost 6 bases and J lost 4, with 24 bases in between. This CDR3 reads CASSPYISKERGYGYTF. CDR3 DNA sequence: TGTGCCAGCTCTCCCTATATTTCTAAGGAAAGGGGCTATGGCTACACCTTC.

This clonotype showed up just a few times. The gene calls are TRBV7-9 and TRBJ1-5, with TRBD1 matching over 8 bases. With V trimmed by 5 bases and J by 2 bases, 5 bases remained unmatched. CDR3 length: 15 amino acids. Germline CDR1 reads SEHNR; CDR2 reads FQNEAQ (reference sequence). Here the CDR3 DNA reads TGTGCCAGCAGCCCCCAACAGGGGGGCAATCAGCCCCAGCATTTT. It is translated as CASSPQQGGNQPQHF.

This clonotype was found many times. The chain uses TRBV10-2 and TRBJ2-7; D unresolved. In germline, CDR1 is WSHSY, CDR2 SAAADI. CDR3 length: 13 amino acids. The V end lost 6 bases, the J end lost 6 bases, and 15 bases lay between the germline ends. CDR3 region: CASSATRLAEQYF. CDR3 coding DNA: TGCGCCAGCAGCGCTACCCGACTGGCCGAGCAGTACTTC.

V and J are TRBV10-1 and TRBJ2-1; 11 nucleotides match TRBD1. The germline CDR1 and CDR2 sequences are WNHNN and SYGVQD (reference sequence). This CDR3 region has 22 residues. The junction had 17 bases not matched to a gene; V was cut back by 0 bases and J by 1 base. CDR3 coding DNA: TGCGCCAGCAGTGAGTCGACCGGGGGACAGGGGGTTCCCGTTCCTTCCTACAATGAGCAGTTCTTC. This translates into CASSESTGGQGVPVPSYNEQFF.

This clonotype was seen repeatedly, ten times or more. This chain uses TRBV2 with TRBJ1-1; perhaps TRBD1 as D (5 bases). The germline V and J ends were trimmed by 5 bases and 7 bases, with 14 bases remaining between them. This CDR3 comprises 13 residues. Germline lookup yields CDR1 SNHLY and CDR2 FYNNEI. CDR3 amino acids: CASSPAGRSEAFF. In nucleotides, the CDR3 is TGTGCCAGCAGTCCCGCGGGGCGAAGTGAAGCTTTCTTT.

This clonotype showed up many times. The chain employs TRBV13 and TRBJ2-3; 9 bases map to TRBD2. Losses at the gene ends were 5 bases for V and 5 bases for J; bases not matched to a gene: 8. Per germline, CDR1 PRHDT and CDR2 FYEKMQ (reference sequence). The CDR3 runs to 15 residues. The CDR3 DNA sequence: TGTGCCAGCAGCAACGGGACTAGCATTAGAGATACGCAGTATTTT. Amino acid sequence: CASSNGTSIRDTQYF.

The V call is TRBV19, the J call TRBJ2-1; no definite D call. CDR1 and CDR2 (germline): LNHDA, SQIVND (reference sequence). The ends were cut back, 2 bases at V and 4 bases at J, with 21 bases in the middle. CDR3 size: 18 residues. CDR3 sequence reads: CASSIRPERVSQYNEQFF. CDR3 DNA sequence: TGTGCCAGTAGTATAAGGCCCGAACGGGTGTCCCAATACAATGAGCAGTTCTTC.

The table lists this clonotype with many counts. This rearrangement joins TRBV12-3 or TRBV12-4 to TRBJ1-6; 8 bases map to TRBD1. V lost 6 bases, J lost 8 bases, and 6 bases stayed unmatched. This CDR3 spans 14 amino acids. The CDR3 DNA sequence: TGTGCCAGCAGAGCCGGGACAGGTGATTCACCCCTCCACTTT. Its protein product is CASRAGTGDSPLHF.

The chain has TRBV27 and TRBJ2-3, with D hard to call. V was clipped by 5 bases and J by 7 bases, with 10 bases between them. Germline CDR1 MNHEY, CDR2 SMNVEV (reference sequence). CDR3 length equals 12 residues. CDR3 sequence: CASSTLGNTQYF. Written as DNA, the CDR3 is TGTGCCAGCAGTACCCTGGGGAATACGCAGTATTTT.

This clonotype was recorded many times. The V call is TRBV10-3, the J call TRBJ1-2, with D perhaps matching TRBD1 (6 bases). The CDR3 sequence is 15 residues long. Deletions cut 3 bases from V and 4 bases from J, with 15 bases between. Germline CDR1 is ENHRY and CDR2 is SYGVKD. CDR3 bases: TGTGCCATCAGTGAATCCGCGGACAGCGTCTATGGCTACACCTTC. Its translation: CAISESADSVYGYTF.

This clonotype was seen ten or more times. The gene calls are TRBV11-2 and TRBJ2-7; 7 bases match TRBD2. Germline CDR1 is SGHAT and CDR2 is FQNNGV. The trim removed 6 bases at V and 4 bases at J, leaving 3 bases unmatched. There are 12 residues in the CDR3. The CDR3 DNA follows: TGTGCCAGCAGTTACGGGGGGTACGAGCAGTACTTC. Its protein product is CASSYGGYEQYF.

The chain links TRBV6-6 to TRBJ2-7; weak D call: TRBD2 (7 bases). Trimming took 6 bases from V and 2 from J, leaving 14 bases between them. Germline CDR1 reads MNHNY; CDR2 reads SVGAGI (reference sequence). The length of the CDR3 is 14 residues. CDR3 sequence (DNA): TGTGCCAGCAGGTTTAGGGGGGGACCCTACGAGCAGTACTTC. It yields the protein CASRFRGGPYEQYF.

Many counts were recorded for this clonotype. The rearrangement uses TRBV3-1 and TRBJ1-1; D unclear. Trimming took off 1 base at V and 11 bases at J, with 8 bases between the two ends. Germline CDR1 LGHDT, CDR2 YNNKEL (reference sequence). The CDR3 is 11 residues long. CDR3 protein: CASSQGGLAFF. The CDR3 bases are TGTGCCAGCAGCCAAGGAGGGCTGGCTTTCTTT.

V is TRBV19 and J is TRBJ1-5, with 11 bases matching TRBD1. Trimming cost V 2 bases and J 6 bases; bases outside gene matches: 3. The CDR3 is 15 amino acids. Germline CDR1 reads LNHDA; CDR2 reads SQIVND (reference sequence). CDR3 DNA: TGTGCCAGTAGTATATCCGGGACAGGGGGTCAGCCCCAGCATTTT. It specifies CASSISGTGGQPQHF.

This clonotype was seen ten or more times. J is TRBJ2-3 and V is TRBV5-1, with 10 bases fitting TRBD2. CDR1 SGHRS and CDR2 YFSETQ come from the germline V gene. Losses at the gene ends were 3 bases for V and 0 bases for J; bases not matched to a gene: 4. CDR3 length: 16 residues. The CDR3 DNA follows: TGCGCCAGCAGCTCCGGACTAGCGGAAAGCACAGATACGCAGTATTTT. As protein: CASSSGLAESTDTQYF.

The chain has TRBV20-1 and TRBJ2-2; TRBD1 matches at 8 bases. Trimming at V came to 6 bases and at J to 5 bases, leaving 8 bases not matched to a gene. The CDR3 is 14 amino acids. The germline gives CDR1 DFQATT, CDR2 SNEGSKA (reference sequence). CDR3 in DNA: TGCAGTGCCCTAGACAGGGGAGGAACCGGGGAGCTGTTTTTT. Translation gives CSALDRGGTGELFF.

V gene TRBV11-2 combines with J gene TRBJ2-7, with a possible D match to TRBD2 (5 bases). Germline V gene sequence: CDR1 SGHAT, CDR2 FQNNGV. The length of the CDR3 is 18 residues. Trimming removed 5 bases at V and 4 bases at J, with 27 bases between. The CDR3: CASSPEAGSLNLSYEQYF. In nucleotides, the CDR3 is TGTGCCAGCAGCCCGGAGGCCGGGTCCCTGAATCTGTCTTACGAGCAGTACTTC. Based on the CDR3 plus reference TRBV11-2 and TRBJ2-7, the full variable domain is EAGVAQSPRYKIIEKRQSVAFWCNPISGHATLYWYQQILGQGPKLLIQFQNNGVVDDSQLPKDRFSAERLKGVDSTLKIQPAKLEDSAVYLCASSPEAGSLNLSYEQYFGPGTRLTVT.

On this clonotype itself: A much larger clone lies one base from this, so it may be a read error. The rearrangement uses TRBV28 and TRBJ1-2, with 7 positions matching TRBD1. This CDR3 contains 15 residues. Germline CDR1 and CDR2: MDHEN and SYDVKM. CDR3 loop: CASSFNGGGAFGNTF. Written as DNA, the CDR3 is TGTGCCAGCAGTTTCAATGGAGGGGGCGCGTTTGGCAACACCTTC.

This clonotype was observed many times. The V call is TRBV30, the J call TRBJ1-1; the D is unclear. The CDR3 is 12 amino acids. Germline V gives CDR1 GTSNPN, CDR2 SVGIG (reference sequence). V gave up 4 bases and J gave up 0 bases, with 6 bases separating them. CDR3 sequence (DNA): TGTGCCTGGAAGGTCATGAACACTGAAGCTTTCTTT. It yields the protein CAWKVMNTEAFF.